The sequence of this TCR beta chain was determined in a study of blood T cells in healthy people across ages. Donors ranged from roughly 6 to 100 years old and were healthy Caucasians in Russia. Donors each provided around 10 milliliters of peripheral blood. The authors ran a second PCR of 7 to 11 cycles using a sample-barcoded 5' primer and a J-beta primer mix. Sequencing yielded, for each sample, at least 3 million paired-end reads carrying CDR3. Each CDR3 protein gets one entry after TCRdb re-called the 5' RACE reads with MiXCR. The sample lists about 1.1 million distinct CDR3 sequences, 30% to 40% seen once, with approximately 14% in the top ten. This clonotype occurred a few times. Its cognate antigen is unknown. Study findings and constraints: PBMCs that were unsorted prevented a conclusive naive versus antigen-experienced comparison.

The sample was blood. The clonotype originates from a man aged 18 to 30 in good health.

The DNA of the CDR3 is TGCAGTGCTAGACCGTTGACTAGCGGGGGCGGCTTTTACACAGATACGCAGTATTTT. This sequence encodes CSARPLTSGGGFYTDTQYF. The V gene is TRBV20-1, the J gene TRBJ2-3, with 12 bases lining up with TRBD2. Per the germline V gene, CDR1 is DFQATT and CDR2 is SNEGSKA (reference sequence). V was clipped by 2 bases and J by 2 bases; unmatched bases: 14. The CDR3 is 19 residues long.